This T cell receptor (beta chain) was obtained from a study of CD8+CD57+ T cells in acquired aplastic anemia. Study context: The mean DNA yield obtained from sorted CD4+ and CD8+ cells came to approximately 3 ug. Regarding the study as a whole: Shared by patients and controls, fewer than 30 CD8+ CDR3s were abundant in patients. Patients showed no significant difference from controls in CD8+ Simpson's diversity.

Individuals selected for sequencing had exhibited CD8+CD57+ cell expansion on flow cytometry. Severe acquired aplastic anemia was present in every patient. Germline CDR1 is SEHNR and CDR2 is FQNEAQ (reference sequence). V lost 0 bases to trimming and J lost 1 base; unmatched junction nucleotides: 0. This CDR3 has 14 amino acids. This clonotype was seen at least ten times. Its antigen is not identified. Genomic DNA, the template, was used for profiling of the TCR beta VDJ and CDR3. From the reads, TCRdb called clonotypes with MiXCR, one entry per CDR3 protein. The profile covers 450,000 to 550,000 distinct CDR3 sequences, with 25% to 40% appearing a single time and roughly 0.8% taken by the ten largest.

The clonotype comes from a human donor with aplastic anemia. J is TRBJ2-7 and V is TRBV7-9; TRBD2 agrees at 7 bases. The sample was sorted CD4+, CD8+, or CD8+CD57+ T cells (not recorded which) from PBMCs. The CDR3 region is CASSLAGLSYEQYF. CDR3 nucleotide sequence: TGTGCCAGCAGCTTAGCGGGACTATCCTACGAGCAGTACTTC.